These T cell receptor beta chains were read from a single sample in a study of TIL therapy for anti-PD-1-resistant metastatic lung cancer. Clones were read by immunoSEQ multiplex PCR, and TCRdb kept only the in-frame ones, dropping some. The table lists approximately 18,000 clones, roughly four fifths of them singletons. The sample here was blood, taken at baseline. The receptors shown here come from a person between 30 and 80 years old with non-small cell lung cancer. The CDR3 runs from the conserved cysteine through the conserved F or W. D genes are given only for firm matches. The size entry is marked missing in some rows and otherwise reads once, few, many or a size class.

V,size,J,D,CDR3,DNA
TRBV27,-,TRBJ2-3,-,CASSLSVGGTDTQYF,TGTGCCAGCAGTTTATCGGTAGGAGGCACAGATACGCAGTATTTT
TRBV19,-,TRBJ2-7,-,CASSMVGHNLYEQYF,TGTGCCAGTAGTATGGTAGGTCATAACCTCTACGAGCAGTACTTC
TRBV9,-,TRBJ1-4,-,CASSVAQGIHEKLFF,TGTGCCAGCAGCGTAGCGCAGGGTATTCATGAAAAACTGTTTTTT
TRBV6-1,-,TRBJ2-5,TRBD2,CASRGLAEETQYF,TGTGCCAGCAGGGGACTAGCGGAAGAGACCCAGTACTTC
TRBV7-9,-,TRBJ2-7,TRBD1,CASSSGGEQYF,TGTGCCAGCAGCTCAGGGGGCGAGCAGTACTTC
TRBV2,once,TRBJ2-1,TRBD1,CASSEGQGLTYNEQFF,TGTGCCAGCAGTGAAGGACAGGGGCTTACCTACAATGAGCAGTTCTTC
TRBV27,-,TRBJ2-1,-,CASKGGSSYNEQFF,TGTGCCAGCAAGGGTGGGAGCTCCTACAATGAGCAGTTCTTC
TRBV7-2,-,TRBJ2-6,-,CASSLSGSGANVLTF,TGTGCCAGCAGCTTAAGTGGCTCTGGGGCCAACGTCCTGACTTTC
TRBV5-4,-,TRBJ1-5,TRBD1,CASSMLGQGVPQHF,TGTGCCAGCAGCATGTTAGGACAGGGAGTGCCCCAGCATTTT
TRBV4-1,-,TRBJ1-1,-,CASSPYRAHGMNTEAFF,TGCGCCAGCAGCCCGTACCGGGCCCACGGAATGAACACTGAAGCTTTCTTT
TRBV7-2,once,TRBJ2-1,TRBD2,CASSAAIAGAHNEQFF,TGTGCCAGCAGCGCCGCGATAGCGGGAGCCCACAATGAGCAGTTCTTC
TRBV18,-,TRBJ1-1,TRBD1,CASSSGQVVKNTEAFF,TGTGCCAGCTCATCAGGACAGGTGGTAAAGAACACTGAAGCTTTCTTT
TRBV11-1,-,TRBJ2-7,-,CASSLMVSYEQYF,TGTGCCAGCAGCTTAATGGTCTCCTACGAGCAGTACTTC
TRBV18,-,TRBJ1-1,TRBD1,CASSPGQGAEAFF,TGTGCCAGCTCACCGGGACAGGGGGCTGAAGCTTTCTTT
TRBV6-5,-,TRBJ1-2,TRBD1,CASSYKGGPASYGYTF,TGTGCCAGCAGTTACAAAGGGGGCCCCGCCTCATATGGCTACACCTTC
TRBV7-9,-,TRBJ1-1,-,CASSMGQSGTEAFF,TGTGCCAGCAGCATGGGACAATCGGGGACTGAAGCTTTCTTT
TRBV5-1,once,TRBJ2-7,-,CASSLNPAYEQYF,TGCGCCAGCAGCTTGAACCCTGCCTACGAGCAGTACTTC
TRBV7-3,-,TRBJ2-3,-,CASSLDGQTDTQYF,TGTGCCAGCAGCTTGGACGGACAGACAGATACGCAGTATTTT
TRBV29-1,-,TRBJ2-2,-,CSVDRSQSGELFF,TGCAGCGTTGATCGGTCGCAGTCCGGGGAGCTGTTTTTT
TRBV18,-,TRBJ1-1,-,CASSQLGTEAFF,TGTGCCAGCTCCCAGTTGGGCACTGAAGCTTTCTTT
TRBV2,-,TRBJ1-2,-,CASSEVSYGYTF,TGTGCCAGCAGTGAAGTCAGCTATGGCTACACCTTC
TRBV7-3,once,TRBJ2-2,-,CASSDSGNTGELFF,TGTGCCAGCAGCGATAGCGGGAACACCGGGGAGCTGTTTTTT
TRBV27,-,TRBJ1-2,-,CASSLNGARGGYTF,TGTGCCAGCAGCCTGAACGGGGCCCGGGGTGGCTACACCTTC
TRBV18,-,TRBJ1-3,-,CASSPTDGLYSGNTIYF,TGTGCCAGCTCACCAACCGACGGGCTTTACTCTGGAAACACCATATATTTT
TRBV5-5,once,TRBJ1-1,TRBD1,CASSPWDRAAEAFF,TGTGCCAGCAGCCCGTGGGACAGGGCCGCTGAAGCTTTCTTT
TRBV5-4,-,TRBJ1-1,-,CASSLENRIKAFF,TGTGCCAGCAGCTTGGAGAACCGCATCAAAGCTTTCTTT
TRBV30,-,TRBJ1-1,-,CAWSVGGFGTEAFF,TGTGCCTGGAGTGTAGGGGGGTTTGGCACTGAAGCTTTCTTT
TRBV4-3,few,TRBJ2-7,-,CASSQAESYEQYF,TGCGCCAGCAGCCAAGCCGAGTCATACGAGCAGTACTTC
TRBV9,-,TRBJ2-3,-,CASSVGVTDTQYF,TGTGCCAGCAGCGTAGGGGTCACAGATACGCAGTATTTT
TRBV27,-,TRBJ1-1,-,CASSPGGGMNTEAFF,TGTGCCAGCAGTCCCGGGGGGGGTATGAACACTGAAGCTTTCTTT
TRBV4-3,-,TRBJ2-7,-,CASSQDLGSPREQYF,TGCGCCAGCAGCCAAGATTTGGGCTCACCCCGCGAGCAGTACTTC
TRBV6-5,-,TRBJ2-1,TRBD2,CASSGFGGRADEQFF,TGTGCCAGCAGTGGATTTGGAGGGAGGGCCGATGAGCAGTTCTTC
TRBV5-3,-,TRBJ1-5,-,CARTGSPISQKNQPQHF,TGTGCCAGAACCGGGTCACCCATTTCTCAAAAAAATCAGCCCCAGCATTTT
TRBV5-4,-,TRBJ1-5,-,CASSFWENQDANQPQHF,TGTGCCAGCAGCTTCTGGGAGAATCAAGATGCTAATCAGCCCCAGCATTTT
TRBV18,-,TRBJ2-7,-,CASSPQGPRTAYEQYF,TGTGCCAGCTCACCACAGGGACCCCGAACCGCCTACGAGCAGTACTTC
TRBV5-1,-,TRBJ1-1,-,CASSLEGRMNTEAFF,TGCGCCAGCAGCTTGGAGGGCAGGATGAACACTGAAGCTTTCTTT
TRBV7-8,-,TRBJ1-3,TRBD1,CASSRTGGNSGNTIYF,TGTGCCAGCAGTCGGACAGGGGGGAACTCTGGAAACACCATATATTTT
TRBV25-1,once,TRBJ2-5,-,CASSEGEVLEQYF,TGTGCCAGCAGTGAAGGGGAGGTTTTAGAGCAGTACTTC
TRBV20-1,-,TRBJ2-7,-,CSGRGPYEQYF,TGCAGTGGACGGGGCCCCTACGAGCAGTACTTC
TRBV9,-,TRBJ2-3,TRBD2,CASSPRLGTSFGTDTQYF,TGTGCCAGCAGCCCTAGGCTCGGGACTAGCTTTGGCACAGATACGCAGTATTTT
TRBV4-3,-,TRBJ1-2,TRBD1,CASSPGTANYGYTF,TGCGCCAGCAGCCCCGGGACAGCTAACTATGGCTACACCTTC
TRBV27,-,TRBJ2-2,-,CASSFSWTGDTGELFF,TGTGCCAGCAGTTTCTCCTGGACTGGGGACACCGGGGAGCTGTTTTTT
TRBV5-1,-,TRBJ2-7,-,CASSSDGSYEQYF,TGCGCCAGCAGCTCGGACGGTTCCTACGAGCAGTACTTC
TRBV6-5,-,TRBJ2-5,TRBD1,CASSYRQGVVETQYF,TGTGCCAGCAGTTACCGACAGGGGGTCGTAGAGACCCAGTACTTC
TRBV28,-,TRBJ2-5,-,CASSSPPFSETQYF,TGTGCCAGCAGTTCGCCCCCGTTCAGCGAGACCCAGTACTTC
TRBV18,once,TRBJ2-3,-,CASSPQGPPDTQYF,TGTGCCAGCTCACCTCAGGGACCTCCGGATACGCAGTATTTT
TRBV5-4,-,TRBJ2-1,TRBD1,CASSDESGGSYNEQFF,TGTGCCAGCAGCGATGAATCAGGGGGCTCCTACAATGAGCAGTTCTTC